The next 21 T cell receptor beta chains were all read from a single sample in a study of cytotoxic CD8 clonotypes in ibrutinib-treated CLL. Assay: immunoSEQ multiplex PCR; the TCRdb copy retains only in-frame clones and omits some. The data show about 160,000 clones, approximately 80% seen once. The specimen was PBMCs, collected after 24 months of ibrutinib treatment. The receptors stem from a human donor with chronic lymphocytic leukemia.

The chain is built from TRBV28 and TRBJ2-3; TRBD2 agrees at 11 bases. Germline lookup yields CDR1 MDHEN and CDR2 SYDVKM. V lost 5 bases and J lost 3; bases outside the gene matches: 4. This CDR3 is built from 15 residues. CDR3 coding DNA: TGTGCCAGCAGTCTACTAGCGGGAGAAACAGATACGCAGTATTTT. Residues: CASSLLAGETDTQYF. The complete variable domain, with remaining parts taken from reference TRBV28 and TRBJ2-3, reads DVKVTQSSRYLVKRTGEKVFLECVQDMDHENMFWYRQDPGLGLRLIYFSYDVKMKEKGDIPEGYSVSREKKERFSLILESASTNQTSMYLCASSLLAGETDTQYFGPGTRLTVL.

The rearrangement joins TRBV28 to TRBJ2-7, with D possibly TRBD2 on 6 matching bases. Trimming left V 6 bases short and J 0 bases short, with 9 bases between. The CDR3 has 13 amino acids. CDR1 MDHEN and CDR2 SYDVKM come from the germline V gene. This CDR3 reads CASRGGHSYEQYF. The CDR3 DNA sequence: TGTGCCAGCAGGGGAGGTCACTCCTACGAGCAGTACTTC.

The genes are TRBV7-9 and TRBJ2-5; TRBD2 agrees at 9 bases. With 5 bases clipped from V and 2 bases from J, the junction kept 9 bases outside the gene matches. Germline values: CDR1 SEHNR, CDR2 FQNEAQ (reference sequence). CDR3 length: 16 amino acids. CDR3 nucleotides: TGTGCCAGCAGCCGCGGGGGGCTAGCGGGGCAAGAGACCCAGTACTTC. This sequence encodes CASSRGGLAGQETQYF.

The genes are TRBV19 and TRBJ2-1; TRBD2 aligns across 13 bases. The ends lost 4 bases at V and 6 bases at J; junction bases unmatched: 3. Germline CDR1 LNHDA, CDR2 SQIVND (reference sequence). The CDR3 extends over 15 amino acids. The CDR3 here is CASSKGLAGVNEQFF. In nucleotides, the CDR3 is TGTGCCAGTAGTAAAGGACTAGCGGGGGTCAATGAGCAGTTCTTC. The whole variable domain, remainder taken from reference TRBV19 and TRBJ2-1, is DGGITQSPKYLFRKEGQNVTLSCEQNLNHDAMYWYRQDPGQGLRLIYYSQIVNDFQKGDIAEGYSVSREKKESFPLTVTSAQKNPTAFYLCASSKGLAGVNEQFFGPGTRLTVL.

This chain's CDR3 is CADQRGPGEKLFF. The CDR3 DNA follows: TGTGCCGACCAGAGGGGGCCGGGTGAAAAACTGTTTTTT. The genes are TRBV5-4 and TRBJ1-4; 7 positions match TRBD1. V dropped 10 bases and J dropped 7; count of bases not matched to a gene: 10. Germline values: CDR1 SGHNT, CDR2 YYREEE (reference sequence). This CDR3 is 13 amino acids long.

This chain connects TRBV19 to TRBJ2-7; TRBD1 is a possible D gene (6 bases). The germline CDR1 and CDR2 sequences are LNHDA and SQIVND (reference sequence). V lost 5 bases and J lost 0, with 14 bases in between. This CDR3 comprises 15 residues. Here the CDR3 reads CASSLVRDTSYEQYF. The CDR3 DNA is TGTGCCAGTAGTCTGGTGAGGGACACCTCCTACGAGCAGTACTTC.

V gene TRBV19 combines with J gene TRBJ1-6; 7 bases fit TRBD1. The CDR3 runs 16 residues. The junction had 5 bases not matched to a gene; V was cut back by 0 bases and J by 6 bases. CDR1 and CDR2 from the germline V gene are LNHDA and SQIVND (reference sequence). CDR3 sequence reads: CASSIDQGTVNSPLHF. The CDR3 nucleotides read TGTGCCAGTAGTATAGACCAGGGGACAGTTAATTCACCCCTCCACTTT.

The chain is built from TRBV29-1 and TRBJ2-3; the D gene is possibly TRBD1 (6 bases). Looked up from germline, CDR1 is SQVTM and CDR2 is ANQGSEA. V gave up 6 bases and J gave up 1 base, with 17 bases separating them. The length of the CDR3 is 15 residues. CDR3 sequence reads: CSVGARNRGTDTQYF. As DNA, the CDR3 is TGCAGCGTGGGGGCCCGGAATCGGGGCACAGATACGCAGTATTTT.

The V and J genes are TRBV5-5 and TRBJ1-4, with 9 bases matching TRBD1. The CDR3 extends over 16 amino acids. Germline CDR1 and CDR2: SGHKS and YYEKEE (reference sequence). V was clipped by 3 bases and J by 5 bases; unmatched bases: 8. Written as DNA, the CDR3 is TGTGCCAGCAGCTGGGACAGGGAGGAACAAAATGAAAAACTGTTTTTT. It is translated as CASSWDREEQNEKLFF.

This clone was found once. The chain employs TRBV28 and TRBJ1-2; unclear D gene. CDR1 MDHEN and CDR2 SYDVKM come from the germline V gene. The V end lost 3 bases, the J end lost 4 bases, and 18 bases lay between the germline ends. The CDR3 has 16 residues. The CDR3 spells CASSLLPRGGSYGYTF. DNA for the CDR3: TGTGCCAGCAGTTTGTTGCCCCGTGGCGGCAGCTATGGCTACACCTTC.

The CDR3 reads CASSLPGLTINNEQFF. In DNA form, the CDR3 reads TGTGCCAGCAGCTTGCCGGGACTAACCATTAACAATGAGCAGTTCTTC. This chain links TRBV5-4 with TRBJ2-1, with 7 bases matching TRBD2. Looked up from germline, CDR1 is SGHNT and CDR2 is YYREEE (reference sequence). There are 16 residues in the CDR3. Losses at the gene ends were 1 base for V and 5 bases for J; bases not matched to a gene: 9.

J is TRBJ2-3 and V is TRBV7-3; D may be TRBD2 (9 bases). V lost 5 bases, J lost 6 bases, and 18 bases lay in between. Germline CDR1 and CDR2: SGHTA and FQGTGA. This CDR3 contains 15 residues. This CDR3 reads CASSPGGGRVDTQYF. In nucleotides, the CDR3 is TGTGCCAGCAGCCCAGGGGGCGGGAGGGTGGATACGCAGTATTTT.

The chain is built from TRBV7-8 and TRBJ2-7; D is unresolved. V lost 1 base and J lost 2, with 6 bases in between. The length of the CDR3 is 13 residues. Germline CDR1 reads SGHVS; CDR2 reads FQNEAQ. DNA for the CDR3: TGTGCCAGCAGCTTAGGACGGACCTACGAGCAGTACTTC. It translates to CASSLGRTYEQYF.

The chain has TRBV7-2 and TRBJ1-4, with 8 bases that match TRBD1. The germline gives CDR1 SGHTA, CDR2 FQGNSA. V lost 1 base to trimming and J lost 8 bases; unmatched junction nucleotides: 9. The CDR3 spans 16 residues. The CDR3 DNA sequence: TGTGCCAGCAGCTTAGGAAACACAGGGGGACGAGAAAAACTGTTTTTT. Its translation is CASSLGNTGGREKLFF. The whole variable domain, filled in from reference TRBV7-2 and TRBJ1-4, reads GAGVSQSPSNKVTEKGKDVELRCDPISGHTALYWYRQSLGQGLEFLIYFQGNSAPDKSGLPSDRFSAERTGGSVSTLTIQRTQQEDSAVYLCASSLGNTGGREKLFFGSGTQLSVL.

The CDR3 DNA is TGCGCCAGCAGCCAAGGACTAGCGGGAAGCTCCTACGAGCAGTACTTC. Amino acid sequence: CASSQGLAGSSYEQYF. The gene calls are TRBV4-3 and TRBJ2-7; 11 bases agree with TRBD2. CDR3 length: 16 residues. V dropped 1 base and J dropped 0; count of bases not matched to a gene: 2. The germline V gene has CDR1 LGHNA and CDR2 YSLEER.

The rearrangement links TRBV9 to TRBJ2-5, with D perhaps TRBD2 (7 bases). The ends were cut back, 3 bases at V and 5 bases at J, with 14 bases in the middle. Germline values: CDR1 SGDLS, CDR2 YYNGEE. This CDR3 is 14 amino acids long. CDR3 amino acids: CASSADGGRETQYF. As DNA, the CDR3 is TGTGCCAGCAGCGCCGACGGGGGGCGGGAGACCCAGTACTTC.

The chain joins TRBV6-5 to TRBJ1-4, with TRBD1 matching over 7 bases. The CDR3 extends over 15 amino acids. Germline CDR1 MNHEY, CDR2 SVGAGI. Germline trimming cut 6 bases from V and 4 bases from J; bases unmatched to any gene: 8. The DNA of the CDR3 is TGTGCCAGCAGACACGACAGGGCCCATAATGAAAAACTGTTTTTT. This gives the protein CASRHDRAHNEKLFF.

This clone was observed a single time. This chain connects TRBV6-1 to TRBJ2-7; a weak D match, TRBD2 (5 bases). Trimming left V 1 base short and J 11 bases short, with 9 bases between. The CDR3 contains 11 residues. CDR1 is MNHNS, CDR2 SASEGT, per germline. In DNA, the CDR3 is TGTGCCAGCAGTGAAGGAGGGTGGGAGTACTTC. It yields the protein CASSEGGWEYF.

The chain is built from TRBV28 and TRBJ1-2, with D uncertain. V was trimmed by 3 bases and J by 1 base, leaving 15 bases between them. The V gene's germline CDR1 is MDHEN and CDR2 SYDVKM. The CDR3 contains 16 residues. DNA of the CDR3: TGTGCCAGCAGTTTCACCCCCGGTGGAGGTAACTATGGCTACACCTTC. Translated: CASSFTPGGGNYGYTF.

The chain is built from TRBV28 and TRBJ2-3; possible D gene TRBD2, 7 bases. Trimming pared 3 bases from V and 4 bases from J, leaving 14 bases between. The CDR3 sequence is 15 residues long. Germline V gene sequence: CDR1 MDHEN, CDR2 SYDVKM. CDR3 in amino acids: CASSLGGRGSDTQYF. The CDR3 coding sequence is TGTGCCAGCAGTTTGGGAGGGAGGGGGTCAGATACGCAGTATTTT.

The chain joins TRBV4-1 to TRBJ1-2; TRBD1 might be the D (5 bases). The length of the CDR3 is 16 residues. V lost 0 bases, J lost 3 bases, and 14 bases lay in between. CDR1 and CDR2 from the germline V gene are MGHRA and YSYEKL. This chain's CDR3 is CASSQDGHITDYGYTF. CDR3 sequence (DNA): TGCGCCAGCAGCCAAGACGGACACATCACAGACTATGGCTACACCTTC.